These 4 T cell receptor beta chains originate from one sample sequenced in a study of cytomegalovirus exposure and HLA in healthy donors. TCRdb's table, derived via immunoSEQ multiplex PCR, lists solely in-frame clones and lacks some. The data contain roughly 56,000 clones, around 90% of them singletons. The specimen sequenced was PBMCs. All receptors come from a woman in her 30s in good health and CMV-seronegative.

The chain joins TRBV18 to TRBJ1-3; D might be TRBD1 (6 bases). This CDR3 is built from 15 residues. Trimming removed 3 bases at V and 4 bases at J, with 13 bases between. Looked up from germline, CDR1 is KGHSH and CDR2 is LQKENI. CDR3 DNA sequence: TGTGCCAGCTCACCGCCAACAGGGCGAGGAAACACCATATATTTT. Encoded protein: CASSPPTGRGNTIYF. Using reference TRBV18 and TRBJ1-3 for the parts outside the CDR3, the full variable domain is NAGVMQNPRHLVRRRGQEARLRCSPMKGHSHVYWYRQLPEEGLKFMVYLQKENIIDESGMPKERFSAEFPKEGPSILRIQQVVRGDSAAYFCASSPPTGRGNTIYFGEGSWLTVV.

The chain links TRBV5-1 to TRBJ2-5; 8 bases fit TRBD2. J gave up 2 bases and V 5 bases, and 5 bases lay outside the gene matches. The CDR3 runs 14 residues. The germline gives CDR1 SGHRS, CDR2 YFSETQ. CDR3 amino acids: CASSSTSVQETQYF. Here the CDR3 DNA reads TGCGCCAGCAGTTCGACTAGCGTTCAAGAGACCCAGTACTTC.

The CDR3 is CASSLAQGLLGTDTQYF. The CDR3 bases are TGTGCCAGCAGCTTGGCCCAGGGGCTCCTTGGCACAGATACGCAGTATTTT. The chain combines TRBV5-4 with TRBJ2-3, with a possible D match to TRBD1 (6 bases). The CDR3 covers 17 residues. Germline values: CDR1 SGHNT, CDR2 YYREEE (reference sequence). V was clipped by 0 bases and J by 1 base, with 15 bases between them.

The J gene is TRBJ2-2, the V gene TRBV19, with a tentative D call TRBD1 (6 bases). This CDR3 is built from 16 residues. Trimming shortened V by 6 bases and J by 0 bases, and 14 bases separated the two germline ends. Germline lookup yields CDR1 LNHDA and CDR2 SQIVND (reference sequence). Here the CDR3 DNA reads TGTGCCAGTAGACGATGGGACACCGCGAACACCGGGGAGCTGTTTTTT. Amino acid sequence: CASRRWDTANTGELFF.